The subject of this entry is one T cell receptor beta chain. No antigen is known for it. CDR3 size: 15 residues. Germline V lookup: CDR1 MDHEN, CDR2 SYDVKM. V was shortened by 3 bases and J by 0 bases, with 9 bases between the two germline ends. The PCR had 60 Vbeta and 13 Jbeta primers. Libraries were prepared by immunoSEQ multiplex PCR; TCRdb keeps only in-frame clonotypes and omits some of them. The data contain about 160,000 clones, approximately 81% of them singletons. The data derive from a study of cytomegalovirus exposure and HLA in healthy donors. Study-level background: Assignment to the Caucasian-associated ancestry cluster applied to less than 85% of the approximately 400 genotyped donors.

Study-level results: The only immune exposure information that was available was CMV serostatus. According to a later analysis, most TCR beta chains associated with CMV appeared HLA-restricted. A missense DCLRE1C variant was associated with V- and J-gene trimming of TCR beta chains in a later analysis, and an independent cohort replicated the association.

The sequence came from a woman between 18 and 30 years old in good health and CMV-seronegative. V gene TRBV28 combines with J gene TRBJ1-5; possibly TRBD1 for D (5 bases). Source material: PBMCs. The CDR3 region has the DNA TGTGCCAGCAGTTTTGGGGGGAATAGCAATCAGCCCCAGCATTTT. The encoded protein is CASSFGGNSNQPQHF.